One and the same sample provided the 5 T cell receptor beta chains below, sequenced in a study of T cells in Graves' hyperthyroidism and ophthalmopathy. There were TCR beta CDR3 regions amplified from RNA transcripts. The HTBI primer set was used in a first-round RT-PCR of the TCR CDR3. TCRdb independently ran MiXCR on the multiplex PCR reads; one entry per CDR3 protein. The sample gives about 640,000 distinct CDR3 sequences, about a fifth of which show up once; 34% is in the top ten. The material sequenced was blood. The receptors were sampled from a man aged 25-40 years with Graves' ophthalmopathy.

This clonotype was counted many times. V is TRBV3-1 and J is TRBJ1-2; TRBD1 is a possible D gene (5 bases). Per germline, CDR1 LGHDT and CDR2 YNNKEL (reference sequence). Trimming stripped 1 base from V and 8 bases from J, with 11 bases between. The CDR3 sequence is 13 residues long. Here the CDR3 reads CASSQGRDWGYTF. In DNA, the CDR3 is TGTGCCAGCAGCCAAGGCCGGGACTGGGGCTACACCTTC. Full variable domain (rest looked up from reference TRBV3-1 and TRBJ1-2): DTAVSQTPKYLVTQMGNDKSIKCEQNLGHDTMYWYKQDSKKFLKIMFSYNNKELIINETVPNRFSPKSPDKAHLNLHINSLELGDSAVYFCASSQGRDWGYTFGSGTRLTVV.

This clonotype was picked up many times. This chain joins TRBV20-1 and TRBJ2-5; 10 bases match TRBD2. V was pared by 3 bases and J by 2 bases, with 3 bases of the junction left unmatched. The germline CDR1 and CDR2 sequences are DFQATT and SNEGSKA (reference sequence). CDR3 length: 14 amino acids. The CDR3 DNA follows: TGCAGTGCTAGCGGGACTAGCGTACAAGAGACCCAGTACTTC. It is translated as CSASGTSVQETQYF.

This sequence joins TRBV7-9 and TRBJ1-4; D might be TRBD1 (6 bases). The CDR3 runs to 18 residues. Trimming cost V 5 bases and J 4 bases, with 23 bases left between them. Germline V gene lookup returns CDR1 SEHNR and CDR2 FQNEAQ (reference sequence). DNA for the CDR3: TGTGCCAGCAGCCCGACCAGCGGGGGGGCTCCCTTTAATGAAAAACTGTTTTTT. Translating it yields CASSPTSGGAPFNEKLFF.

The chain links TRBV6-1 to TRBJ2-1, with 8 nucleotides matching TRBD2. The CDR3 is made up of 17 amino acids. V gave up 6 bases and J gave up 5 bases; unmatched junction bases: 15. Germline-derived CDR1 and CDR2 are MNHNS and SASEGT. CDR3 protein: CASRRRREGLSNNEQFF. In DNA form, the CDR3 reads TGTGCCAGCAGACGAAGACGGGAGGGCCTTTCAAACAATGAGCAGTTCTTC.

This clonotype has only one observation. The chain joins TRBV10-1 to TRBJ2-1; D gene uncertain. The CDR3 covers 13 residues. In germline, CDR1 is WNHNN, CDR2 SYGVQD (reference sequence). V was clipped by 3 bases and J by 6 bases, with 9 bases between them. In DNA, the CDR3 is TGCGCCAGCAGTGAATCTCTGCTCAATGAGCAGTTCTTC. This encodes CASSESLLNEQFF.